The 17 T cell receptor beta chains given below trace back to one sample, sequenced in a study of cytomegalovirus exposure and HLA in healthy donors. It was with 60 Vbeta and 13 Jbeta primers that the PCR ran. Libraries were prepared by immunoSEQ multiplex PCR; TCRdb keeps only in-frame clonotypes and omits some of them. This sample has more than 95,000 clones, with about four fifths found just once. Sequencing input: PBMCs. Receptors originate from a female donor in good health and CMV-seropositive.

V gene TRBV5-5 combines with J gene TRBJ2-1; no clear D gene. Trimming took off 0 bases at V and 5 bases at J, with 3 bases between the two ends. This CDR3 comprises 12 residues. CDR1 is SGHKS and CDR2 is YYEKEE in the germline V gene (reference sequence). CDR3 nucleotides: TGTGCCAGCAGCTTGGCCAACAATGAGCAGTTCTTC. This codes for CASSLANNEQFF.

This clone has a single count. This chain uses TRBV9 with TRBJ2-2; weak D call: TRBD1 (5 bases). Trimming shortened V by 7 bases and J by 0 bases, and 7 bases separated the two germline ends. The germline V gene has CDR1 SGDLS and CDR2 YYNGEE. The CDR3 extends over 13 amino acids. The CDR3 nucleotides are TGTGCCAGCGAACAGGCGAACACCGGGGAGCTGTTTTTT. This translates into CASEQANTGELFF.

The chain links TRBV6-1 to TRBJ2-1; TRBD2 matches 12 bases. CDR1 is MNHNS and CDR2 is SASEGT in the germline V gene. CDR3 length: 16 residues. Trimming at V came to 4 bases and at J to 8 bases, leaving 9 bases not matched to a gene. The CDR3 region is CASSALAGGATYEQFF. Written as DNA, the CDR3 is TGTGCCAGCAGTGCCCTAGCGGGGGGGGCCACCTATGAGCAGTTCTTC.

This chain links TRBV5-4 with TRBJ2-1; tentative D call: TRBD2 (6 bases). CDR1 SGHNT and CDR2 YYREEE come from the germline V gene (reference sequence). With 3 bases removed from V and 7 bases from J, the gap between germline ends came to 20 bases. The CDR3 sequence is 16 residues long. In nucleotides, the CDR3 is TGTGCCAGCAGCTCGCATGCGGGAATAGCTGAGAATGAGCAGTTCTTC. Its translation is CASSSHAGIAENEQFF.

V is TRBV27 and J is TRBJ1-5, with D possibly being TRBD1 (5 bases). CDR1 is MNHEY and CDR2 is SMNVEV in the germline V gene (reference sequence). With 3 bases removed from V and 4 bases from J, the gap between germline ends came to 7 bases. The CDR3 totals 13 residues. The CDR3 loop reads CASSLGRNQPQHF. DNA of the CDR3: TGTGCCAGCAGTTTGGGGCGGAATCAGCCCCAGCATTTT.

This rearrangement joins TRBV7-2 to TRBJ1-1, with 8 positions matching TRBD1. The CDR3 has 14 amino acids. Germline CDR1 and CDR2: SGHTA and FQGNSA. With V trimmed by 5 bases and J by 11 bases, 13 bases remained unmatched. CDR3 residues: CASSITPIQGEAFF. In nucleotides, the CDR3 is TGTGCCAGCAGCATCACCCCGATACAGGGGGAGGCTTTCTTT. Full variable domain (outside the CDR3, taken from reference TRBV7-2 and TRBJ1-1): GAGVSQSPSNKVTEKGKDVELRCDPISGHTALYWYRQSLGQGLEFLIYFQGNSAPDKSGLPSDRFSAERTGGSVSTLTIQRTQQEDSAVYLCASSITPIQGEAFFGQGTRLTVV.

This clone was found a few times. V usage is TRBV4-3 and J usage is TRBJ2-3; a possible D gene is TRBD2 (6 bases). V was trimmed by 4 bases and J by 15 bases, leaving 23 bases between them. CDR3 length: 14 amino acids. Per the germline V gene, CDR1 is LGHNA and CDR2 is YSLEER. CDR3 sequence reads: CASSLQERAASHYF. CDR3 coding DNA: TGCGCCAGCAGCCTCCAAGAGCGGGCAGCCTCCCATTATTTT.

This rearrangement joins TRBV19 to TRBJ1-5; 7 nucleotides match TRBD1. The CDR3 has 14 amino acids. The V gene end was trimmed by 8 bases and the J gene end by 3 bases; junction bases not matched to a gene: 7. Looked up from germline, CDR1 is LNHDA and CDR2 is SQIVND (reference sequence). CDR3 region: CASSRRGSNQPQHF. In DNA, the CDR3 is TGTGCCAGTTCCCGCAGGGGGTCCAATCAGCCCCAGCATTTT.

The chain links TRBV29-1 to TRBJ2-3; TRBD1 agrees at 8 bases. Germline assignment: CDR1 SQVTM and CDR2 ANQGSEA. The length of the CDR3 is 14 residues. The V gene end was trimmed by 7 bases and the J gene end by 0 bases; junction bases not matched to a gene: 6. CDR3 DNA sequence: TGCAGCGCAGACAGGGGACAAAGCACAGATACGCAGTATTTT. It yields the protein CSADRGQSTDTQYF.

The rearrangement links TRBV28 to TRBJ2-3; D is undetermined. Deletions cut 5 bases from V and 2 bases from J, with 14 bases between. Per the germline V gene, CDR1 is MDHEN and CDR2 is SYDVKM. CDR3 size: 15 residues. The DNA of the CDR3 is TGTGCCAGCAGTCCTGGAGCCTCTAACACAGATACGCAGTATTTT. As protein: CASSPGASNTDTQYF.

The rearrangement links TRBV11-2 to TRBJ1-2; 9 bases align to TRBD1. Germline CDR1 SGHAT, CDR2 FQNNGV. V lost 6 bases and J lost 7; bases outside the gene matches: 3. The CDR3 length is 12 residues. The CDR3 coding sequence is TGTGCCAGCAGTAGGGACAGGGCTGGCTACACCTTC. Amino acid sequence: CASSRDRAGYTF.

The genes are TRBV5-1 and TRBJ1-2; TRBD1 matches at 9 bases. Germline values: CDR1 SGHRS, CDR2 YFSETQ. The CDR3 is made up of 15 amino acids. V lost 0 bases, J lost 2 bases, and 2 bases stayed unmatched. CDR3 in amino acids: CASSLGTGENYGYTF. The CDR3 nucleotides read TGCGCCAGCAGCTTGGGGACAGGGGAAAACTATGGCTACACCTTC.

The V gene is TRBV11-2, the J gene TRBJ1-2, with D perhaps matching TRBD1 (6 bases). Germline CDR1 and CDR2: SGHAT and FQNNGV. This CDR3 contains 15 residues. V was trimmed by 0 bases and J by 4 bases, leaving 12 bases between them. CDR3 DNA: TGTGCCAGCAGCTTAGATCGGGGGGGCGGCTATGGCTACACCTTC. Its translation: CASSLDRGGGYGYTF.

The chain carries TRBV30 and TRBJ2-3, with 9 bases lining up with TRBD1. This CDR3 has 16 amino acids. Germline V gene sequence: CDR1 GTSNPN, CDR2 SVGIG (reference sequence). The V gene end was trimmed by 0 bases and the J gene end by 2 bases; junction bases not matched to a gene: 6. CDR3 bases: TGTGCCTGGAGTGTAGGGGACAGGGCGCCCACAGATACGCAGTATTTT. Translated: CAWSVGDRAPTDTQYF. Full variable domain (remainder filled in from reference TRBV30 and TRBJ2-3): SQTIHQWPATLVQPVGSPLSLECTVEGTSNPNLYWYRQAAGRGLQLLFYSVGIGQISSEVPQNLSASRPQDRQFILSSKKLLLSDSGFYLCAWSVGDRAPTDTQYFGPGTRLTVL.

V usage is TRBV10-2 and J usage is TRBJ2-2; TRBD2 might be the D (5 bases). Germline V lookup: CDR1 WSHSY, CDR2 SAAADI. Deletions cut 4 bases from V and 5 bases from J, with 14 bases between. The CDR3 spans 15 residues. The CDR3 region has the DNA TGCGCCAGCAGTGGGGGAGAAACCAGAACCGGGGAGCTGTTTTTT. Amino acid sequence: CASSGGETRTGELFF.

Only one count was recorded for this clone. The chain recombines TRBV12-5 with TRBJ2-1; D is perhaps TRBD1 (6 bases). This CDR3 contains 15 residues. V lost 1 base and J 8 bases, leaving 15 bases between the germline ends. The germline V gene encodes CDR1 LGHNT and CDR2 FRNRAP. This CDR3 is CASGLDKQGSYEQFF. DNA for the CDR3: TGTGCTAGTGGTTTGGACAAACAGGGTTCCTATGAGCAGTTCTTC. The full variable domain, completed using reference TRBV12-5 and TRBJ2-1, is DARVTQTPRHKVTEMGQEVTMRCQPILGHNTVFWYRQTMMQGLELLAYFRNRAPLDDSGMPKDRFSAEMPDATLATLKIQPSEPRDSAVYFCASGLDKQGSYEQFFGPGTRLTVL.

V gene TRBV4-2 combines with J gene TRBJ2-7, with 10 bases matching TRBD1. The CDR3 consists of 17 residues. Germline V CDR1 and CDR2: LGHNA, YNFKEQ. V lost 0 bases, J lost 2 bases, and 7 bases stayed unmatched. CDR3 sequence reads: CASSQEYAGQGTYEQYF. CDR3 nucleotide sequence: TGTGCCAGCAGCCAAGAATACGCGGGACAGGGGACCTACGAGCAGTACTTC.